One and the same sample provided the 32 T cell receptor beta chains below, sequenced in a study of cytomegalovirus exposure and HLA in healthy donors. 13 Jbeta primers and 60 Vbeta primers were used for the PCR. Here immunoSEQ multiplex PCR was the method, and the copy in TCRdb shows in-frame clones only, minus some. The sample holds fewer than 90,000 clones, more than 80% seen once. Material for sequencing was PBMCs. The receptors were gathered from a human donor in good health.

The chain recombines TRBV7-2 with TRBJ1-5; D is unclear. From germline, CDR1 is SGHTA and CDR2 FQGNSA. The V end was cut by 3 bases, the J end by 4 bases, with 19 bases between. The length of the CDR3 is 17 residues. The CDR3, as DNA: TGTGCCAGCAGCTTTAAACTAAGTAGGACGGGGAATCAGCCCCAGCATTTT. This encodes CASSFKLSRTGNQPQHF.

The V call is TRBV6-5, the J call TRBJ2-1, with D possibly matching TRBD2 (6 bases). CDR1 is MNHEY, CDR2 SVGAGI, per germline. The CDR3 is 15 amino acids. V lost 9 bases, J lost 6 bases, and 21 bases lay in between. CDR3 region: CASQATGLLSNEQFF. CDR3 coding DNA: TGTGCCAGTCAGGCGACGGGACTTCTTAGCAATGAGCAGTTCTTC.

The chain uses TRBV4-1 and TRBJ2-5; D gene uncertain. With 1 base removed from V and 7 bases from J, the gap between germline ends came to 13 bases. The CDR3 is made up of 14 amino acids. Germline V gene data show CDR1 as MGHRA and CDR2 as YSYEKL. The DNA for the CDR3 is TGCGCCAGCAGCCAAGGTGGCGGATTGGGGACCCAGTACTTC. Translated, it gives CASSQGGGLGTQYF.

The rearrangement links TRBV28 to TRBJ2-7, with 9 nucleotides matching TRBD1. V was pared by 2 bases and J by 6 bases, with 11 bases of the junction left unmatched. Germline values: CDR1 MDHEN, CDR2 SYDVKM. There are 16 residues in the CDR3. The CDR3 reads CASSLPNRGLSGEQYF. CDR3 in DNA: TGTGCCAGCAGTTTACCCAACAGGGGGCTTTCCGGCGAGCAGTACTTC.

The rearrangement uses TRBV5-1 and TRBJ2-6, with D possibly TRBD1 on 5 matching bases. The ends were cut back, 4 bases at V and 1 base at J, with 21 bases in the middle. The V gene's germline CDR1 is SGHRS and CDR2 YFSETQ. The CDR3 sequence is 19 residues long. The CDR3 sequence: CASSAPQGKATSGANVLTF. The CDR3 DNA is TGCGCCAGCAGCGCCCCGCAGGGAAAGGCTACGTCTGGGGCCAACGTCCTGACTTTC.

The sample holds a few counts of this clone. The V gene is TRBV7-8, the J gene TRBJ1-2, with D maybe TRBD1 (5 bases). The germline CDR1 and CDR2 sequences are SGHVS and FQNEAQ. Deletions cut 5 bases from V and 5 bases from J, with 18 bases between. The CDR3 consists of 15 residues. The CDR3 DNA sequence: TGTGCCAGCAGCCAAGACGTGAAGGGGTTATATGGCTACACCTTC. It translates to CASSQDVKGLYGYTF.

V is TRBV2 and J is TRBJ1-4, with 8 bases aligning to TRBD1. Germline V lookup: CDR1 SNHLY, CDR2 FYNNEI. The CDR3 runs to 16 residues. V shed 4 bases, J shed 8 bases, and the junction held 12 bases outside the gene matches. The CDR3 DNA reads TGTGCCAGCAGTGGGGACAGGAGCACCTCCGGGGAAAAACTGTTTTTT. As protein: CASSGDRSTSGEKLFF.

The chain links TRBV4-3 to TRBJ2-7; D possibly corresponds to TRBD2 (5 bases). This CDR3 comprises 15 residues. The V end was cut by 3 bases, the J end by 0 bases, with 12 bases between. CDR1 and CDR2 from the germline V gene are LGHNA and YSLEER. DNA for the CDR3: TGCGCCAGCAGCCACCATAGCGCAAGCTCCTACGAGCAGTACTTC. Residues: CASSHHSASSYEQYF.

V and J are TRBV6-5 and TRBJ2-7, with 10 bases identical to TRBD1. The ends lost 9 bases at V and 4 bases at J; junction bases unmatched: 6. Germline CDR1 is MNHEY and CDR2 is SVGAGI. This CDR3 is 13 amino acids long. CDR3 sequence: CASSDRGLYEQYF. The CDR3 DNA is TGTGCCAGTTCCGACAGGGGGCTGTACGAGCAGTACTTC.

V and J are TRBV6-5 and TRBJ2-5, with 8 bases identical to TRBD1. The last part of the DNA fits TRBJ2-7 better; the J call may be wrong. The CDR3 extends over 15 amino acids. From germline, CDR1 is MNHEY and CDR2 SVGAGI. The CDR3 nucleotides read TGTGCCAGCAGTTACGCGAGCAGGGGGCCCTACGAGCAGTACTTC. Translation gives CASSYASRGPYEQYF.

This clone has just a few counts. The chain couples TRBV15 to TRBJ2-1, with D possibly TRBD1 on 6 matching bases. Trimming shortened V by 1 base and J by 4 bases, and 8 bases separated the two germline ends. The CDR3 is made up of 14 amino acids. Germline V gene lookup returns CDR1 LNHNV and CDR2 YYDKDF (reference sequence). The DNA for the CDR3 is TGTGCCACCAGCAGAGGGACAGAATACAATGAGCAGTTCTTC. It translates to CATSRGTEYNEQFF.

This clone was counted between two and nine times. The genes are TRBV5-1 and TRBJ1-4; D is perhaps TRBD1 (5 bases). In germline, CDR1 is SGHRS, CDR2 YFSETQ. The CDR3 extends over 14 amino acids. Trimming shortened V by 0 bases and J by 8 bases, and 11 bases separated the two germline ends. The CDR3 DNA sequence: TGCGCCAGCAGCTTGGATGGGGGGGAAGAAAAACTGTTTTTT. This encodes CASSLDGGEEKLFF. Combining the CDR3 with reference TRBV5-1 and TRBJ1-4 gives the whole variable domain KAGVTQTPRYLIKTRGQQVTLSCSPISGHRSVSWYQQTPGQGLQFLFEYFSETQRNKGNFPGRFSGRQFSNSRSEMNVSTLELGDSALYLCASSLDGGEEKLFFGSGTQLSVL.

The rearrangement links TRBV10-3 to TRBJ1-4; D call uncertain. Trimming shortened V by 6 bases and J by 6 bases, and 20 bases separated the two germline ends. This CDR3 has 16 residues. Germline-derived CDR1 and CDR2 are ENHRY and SYGVKD. The CDR3 nucleotides are TGTGCCATCAGCGAGGCCCCAGTTCGAGGGCATGAAAAACTGTTTTTT. Amino acids: CAISEAPVRGHEKLFF.

This chain connects TRBV6-6 to TRBJ1-5, with D possibly being TRBD1 (6 bases). Germline V CDR1 and CDR2: MNHNY, SVGAGI (reference sequence). This CDR3 comprises 15 residues. Trimming stripped 5 bases from V and 2 bases from J, with 13 bases between. This CDR3 is CASSQTGSGNQPQHF. CDR3 bases: TGTGCCAGCAGTCAAACAGGGTCCGGCAATCAGCCCCAGCATTTT.

The rearrangement joins TRBV6-5 to TRBJ2-1; a weak D match, TRBD1 (6 bases). The V and J ends lost 5 bases and 5 bases respectively, with 10 bases between them. This CDR3 region has 13 residues. Germline values: CDR1 MNHEY, CDR2 SVGAGI. CDR3 loop: CASSRGHNNEQFF. In DNA, the CDR3 is TGTGCCAGCAGTCGGGGACACAACAATGAGCAGTTCTTC.

The genes are TRBV6-1 and TRBJ2-5; TRBD2 might be the D (5 bases). Germline V gene lookup returns CDR1 MNHNS and CDR2 SASEGT. V was shortened by 3 bases and J by 5 bases, with 10 bases between the two germline ends. This CDR3 spans 13 amino acids. The CDR3 DNA sequence: TGTGCCAGCAGTGAGCGGCGCGGGGAGACCCAGTACTTC. This gives the protein CASSERRGETQYF.

V usage is TRBV18 and J usage is TRBJ1-1; TRBD1 aligns across 8 bases. The germline V gene encodes CDR1 KGHSH and CDR2 LQKENI. The V and J ends lost 0 bases and 4 bases, in that order; junction bases with no gene match: 7. This CDR3 contains 16 residues. CDR3 amino acids: CASSPPYATGATEAFF. The CDR3 DNA follows: TGTGCCAGCTCACCACCATATGCGACAGGGGCCACTGAAGCTTTCTTT.

The rearrangement joins TRBV4-1 to TRBJ2-7; 7 nucleotides agree with TRBD1. The CDR3 length is 15 residues. Germline V gene lookup returns CDR1 MGHRA and CDR2 YSYEKL. V lost 1 base to trimming and J lost 3 bases; unmatched junction nucleotides: 6. The CDR3: CASSQGFTGVYEQYF. CDR3 nucleotide sequence: TGCGCCAGCAGCCAAGGGTTTACAGGGGTCTACGAGCAGTACTTC.

The chain is built from TRBV7-6 and TRBJ2-2; the match to TRBD2 covers 10 bases. The V segment lost 5 bases and the J segment 5 bases; nucleotides outside the gene matches: 8. Germline V CDR1 and CDR2: SGHVS, FNYEAQ. The CDR3 has 16 amino acids. The DNA of the CDR3 is TGTGCCAGCAGCAATCCCGGGACTAGCGAAACCGGGGAGCTGTTTTTT. This translates into CASSNPGTSETGELFF.

About this clone itself: At one boundary the junction diverges from the germline segment, which might be a read error. The chain recombines TRBV7-9 with TRBJ1-3; D is perhaps TRBD1 (6 bases). The CDR3 has 15 amino acids. Per germline, CDR1 SEHNR and CDR2 FQNEAQ (reference sequence). CDR3 coding DNA: TGTGCCAGCAGCTCGACGAGGACAGCTGGAAACACCACATATTTT. Protein product: CASSSTRTAGNTTYF.

The chain is built from TRBV19 and TRBJ1-6, with TRBD1 matching over 7 bases. Germline lookup yields CDR1 LNHDA and CDR2 SQIVND (reference sequence). V lost 4 bases, J lost 10 bases, and 7 bases stayed unmatched. The CDR3 covers 14 residues. The CDR3 region has the DNA TGTGCCAGTAGTACAGGGGGTTTCCGATCACCCCTCCACTTT. Translated, it gives CASSTGGFRSPLHF.

The gene calls are TRBV4-1 and TRBJ1-2; 9 positions match TRBD1. The CDR3 has 15 residues. Losses at the gene ends were 4 bases for V and 4 bases for J; bases not matched to a gene: 7. The germline V gene encodes CDR1 MGHRA and CDR2 YSYEKL. CDR3 sequence: CASSLETGGGYGYTF. The CDR3 DNA reads TGCGCCAGCAGCCTAGAGACAGGGGGGGGCTATGGCTACACCTTC.

The chain is built from TRBV18 and TRBJ2-1; 8 bases are shared with TRBD2. J was trimmed by 2 bases and V by 0 bases; bases with no gene match: 6. CDR1 and CDR2 from the germline V gene are KGHSH and LQKENI. There are 17 residues in the CDR3. The CDR3 region is CASSPPASRGAYNEQFF. In nucleotides, the CDR3 is TGTGCCAGCTCACCACCGGCCTCGCGGGGGGCCTACAATGAGCAGTTCTTC.

The genes are TRBV7-2 and TRBJ1-2; D is uncertain. Germline V gives CDR1 SGHTA, CDR2 FQGNSA. CDR3 size: 14 residues. V gave up 6 bases and J gave up 0 bases, with 11 bases separating them. CDR3 bases: TGTGCCAGCAGTCCCAGCGGAACTAACTATGGCTACACCTTC. Translation: CASSPSGTNYGYTF.

The chain has TRBV7-2 and TRBJ1-6, with D unresolved. V was cut by 3 bases and J by 16 bases, with 13 bases left in between. The CDR3 has 12 residues. In germline, CDR1 is SGHTA, CDR2 FQGNSA. The CDR3 loop reads CASSFEARLLHF. In nucleotides, the CDR3 is TGTGCCAGCAGCTTTGAGGCAAGACTGCTCCACTTT.

The chain recombines TRBV5-6 with TRBJ1-1; no clear D gene. Germline V gene data show CDR1 as SGHDT and CDR2 as YYEEEE. The germline V and J ends were trimmed by 1 base and 0 bases, with 10 bases remaining between them. The CDR3 covers 15 residues. CDR3 bases: TGTGCCAGCAGCTTGTTGGGAGGGATGAACACTGAAGCTTTCTTT. This sequence encodes CASSLLGGMNTEAFF.

The table lists this clone with a few counts. The chain links TRBV5-1 to TRBJ2-5, with D perhaps TRBD1 (6 bases). This CDR3 comprises 14 residues. Germline V gene lookup returns CDR1 SGHRS and CDR2 YFSETQ. Trimming left V 3 bases short and J 5 bases short, with 14 bases between. CDR3 in DNA: TGCGCCAGCAGCTCAGGGGCTGTATCGGAGACCCAGTACTTC. It encodes CASSSGAVSETQYF.

V and J are TRBV20-1 and TRBJ1-1; D might be TRBD1 (5 bases). Germline V gives CDR1 DFQATT, CDR2 SNEGSKA (reference sequence). The V end was cut by 7 bases, the J end by 4 bases, with 7 bases between. The CDR3 runs 10 residues. CDR3 nucleotides: TGCAGTGGGGGGGGCACTGAAGCTTTCTTT. Its protein product is CSGGGTEAFF.

This clone was observed a single time. The J gene is TRBJ1-1, the V gene TRBV5-1, with a tentative D call TRBD1 (6 bases). Per germline, CDR1 SGHRS and CDR2 YFSETQ. V was trimmed by 4 bases and J by 1 base, leaving 8 bases between them. The CDR3 sequence is 13 residues long. The DNA of the CDR3 is TGCGCCAGCAGCCCACAGGGGAACACTGAAGCTTTCTTT. Translating gives CASSPQGNTEAFF.

The chain combines TRBV19 with TRBJ1-5; D is unresolved. Germline lookup yields CDR1 LNHDA and CDR2 SQIVND (reference sequence). CDR3 length equals 13 residues. V lost 7 bases, J lost 7 bases, and 14 bases lay in between. The CDR3 loop reads CASTLGRGQPQHF. CDR3 bases: TGTGCCAGTACCCTCGGCAGAGGCCAGCCCCAGCATTTT.

This chain joins TRBV7-2 and TRBJ1-3, with D hard to call. In germline, CDR1 is SGHTA, CDR2 FQGNSA. The length of the CDR3 is 15 residues. Deletions cut 1 base from V and 1 base from J, with 8 bases between. The CDR3 DNA sequence: TGTGCCAGCAGCTTAGGCCCGGGTTCTGGAAACACCATATATTTT. It encodes CASSLGPGSGNTIYF. Filled out from reference TRBV7-2 and TRBJ1-3, the complete variable domain reads GAGVSQSPSNKVTEKGKDVELRCDPISGHTALYWYRQSLGQGLEFLIYFQGNSAPDKSGLPSDRFSAERTGGSVSTLTIQRTQQEDSAVYLCASSLGPGSGNTIYFGEGSWLTVV.

The V and J genes are TRBV9 and TRBJ1-1, with 7 positions matching TRBD1. Germline V lookup: CDR1 SGDLS, CDR2 YYNGEE. The V gene end was trimmed by 2 bases and the J gene end by 0 bases; junction bases not matched to a gene: 4. The CDR3 extends over 15 amino acids. The CDR3, as DNA: TGTGCCAGCAGCGTCGGACAGGCCATGAACACTGAAGCTTTCTTT. It is translated as CASSVGQAMNTEAFF.